The 14 T cell receptor beta chains reported below all come from one sample, sequenced in a study of blood T cell repertoires in COVID-19. Clones were read by immunoSEQ multiplex PCR, and TCRdb kept only the in-frame ones, dropping some. The sample lists 100,000 or so clones, 70% to 90% occurring once. Sequences were obtained from peripheral blood. The source of these receptors is a man in his fifties with active COVID-19.

The chain carries TRBV4-1 and TRBJ1-1, with D possibly matching TRBD1 (6 bases). Trimming removed 0 bases at V and 1 base at J, with 9 bases between. The CDR3 consists of 15 residues. Germline V lookup: CDR1 MGHRA, CDR2 YSYEKL. The CDR3 sequence: CASSQDSGQNTEAFF. The CDR3 bases are TGCGCCAGCAGCCAAGATTCGGGACAGAACACTGAAGCTTTCTTT.

V is TRBV4-1 and J is TRBJ2-2; 7 nucleotides agree with TRBD2. The CDR3 contains 15 residues. In germline, CDR1 is MGHRA, CDR2 YSYEKL. With 1 base clipped from V and 8 bases from J, the junction kept 7 bases outside the gene matches. The CDR3 sequence is CASSQGAGLMGELFF. CDR3 bases: TGCGCCAGCAGCCAAGGAGCGGGACTTATGGGGGAGCTGTTTTTT.

The chain joins TRBV12-3 or TRBV12-4 to TRBJ1-1, with D unclear. Trimming removed 5 bases at V and 8 bases at J, with 15 bases between. The CDR3 consists of 13 residues. The CDR3 DNA sequence: TGTGCCAGCAGTCCACCCTCCACGAGAGAAGCTTTCTTT. It translates to CASSPPSTREAFF.

This clone was detected only once. V usage is TRBV7-9 and J usage is TRBJ1-1; no clear D gene. CDR3 length: 14 amino acids. Trimming took off 1 base at V and 7 bases at J, with 13 bases between the two ends. The germline V gene has CDR1 SEHNR and CDR2 FQNEAQ (reference sequence). The CDR3 loop reads CASSLVGLLYEAFF. CDR3 coding DNA: TGTGCCAGCAGCTTAGTTGGCCTCCTGTATGAAGCTTTCTTT.

Here the CDR3 reads CAIKGDRGDRAFF. CDR3 DNA sequence: TGTGCCATCAAGGGGGACAGGGGGGATCGAGCTTTCTTT. The chain carries TRBV10-3 and TRBJ1-1, with 11 bases lining up with TRBD1. The J segment lost 10 bases and the V segment lost 7 bases, leaving 8 bases of the junction unmatched. From germline, CDR1 is ENHRY and CDR2 SYGVKD. The CDR3 loop spans 13 amino acids.

This rearrangement joins TRBV6-6 to TRBJ1-6, with D perhaps matching TRBD1 (5 bases). The CDR3 spans 14 residues. The germline gives CDR1 MNHNY, CDR2 SVGAGI (reference sequence). V lost 2 bases and J 11 bases, leaving 13 bases between the germline ends. The CDR3 DNA reads TGTGCCAGCAGTTACGAGGCAGGGTGGCCACCCCTCCACTTT. Its protein is CASSYEAGWPPLHF.

This chain uses TRBV12-3 or TRBV12-4 with TRBJ1-1, with D uncertain. The V end lost 7 bases, the J end lost 5 bases, and 14 bases lay between the germline ends. The CDR3 contains 13 residues. Written as DNA, the CDR3 is TGTGCCAGCACAGGCGATGAACATACTGAAGCTTTCTTT. Translation: CASTGDEHTEAFF.

The rearrangement joins TRBV6-2 or TRBV6-3 to TRBJ1-5, with D unresolved. V was pared by 5 bases and J by 7 bases, with 6 bases between. Germline lookup yields CDR1 MNHEY and CDR2 SVGEGT. The CDR3 contains 11 residues. CDR3 amino acids: CASSNGQPQHF. The DNA for the CDR3 is TGTGCCAGCAGTAATGGCCAGCCCCAGCATTTT.

This chain joins TRBV9 and TRBJ1-4, with TRBD1 matching 7 bases. The trim removed 2 bases at V and 10 bases at J, leaving 11 bases unmatched. Germline assignment: CDR1 SGDLS and CDR2 YYNGEE. The CDR3 totals 15 residues. DNA for the CDR3: TGTGCCAGCAGCGTTCAATCGGGACAGTCTGCAAAACTGTTTTTT. Translated: CASSVQSGQSAKLFF.

The rearrangement joins TRBV19 to TRBJ2-7, with 7 bases lining up with TRBD1. CDR3 length: 15 amino acids. Germline trimming cut 4 bases from V and 2 bases from J; bases unmatched to any gene: 8. CDR1 and CDR2 from the germline V gene are LNHDA and SQIVND (reference sequence). CDR3 loop: CASSTMRGGTYEQYF. The CDR3 DNA reads TGTGCCAGTAGTACCATGAGAGGGGGCACCTACGAGCAGTACTTC.

The CDR3, as DNA: TGCGCCAGCAGCTTGTGGTCGACAGACAGCTTCTCTGGAAACACCATATATTTT. Its translation: CASSLWSTDSFSGNTIYF. J is TRBJ1-3 and V is TRBV5-1; weak D call: TRBD1 (5 bases). Trimming left V 1 base short and J 0 bases short, with 17 bases between. CDR3 length equals 18 residues. CDR1 is SGHRS, CDR2 YFSETQ, per germline.

The chain uses TRBV3-1 (or the pseudogene TRBV3-2) and TRBJ2-3; D unresolved. The ends were cut back, 5 bases at V and 4 bases at J, with 10 bases in the middle. The germline gives CDR1 LGHDT, CDR2 YNNKEL (reference sequence). The CDR3 is 13 amino acids. The CDR3 sequence: CASSARVADTQYF. The CDR3 DNA follows: TGTGCCAGCAGCGCCCGCGTGGCAGATACGCAGTATTTT.

The chain couples TRBV2 to TRBJ2-7, with 10 bases identical to TRBD1. Per the germline V gene, CDR1 is SNHLY and CDR2 is FYNNEI. The CDR3 covers 19 residues. V lost 6 bases to trimming and J lost 2 bases; unmatched junction nucleotides: 19. CDR3 sequence: CASRTYRFRDRGIPYEQYF. The CDR3, as DNA: TGTGCCAGCAGGACATATCGATTCCGGGACAGGGGAATTCCCTACGAGCAGTACTTC.

The chain recombines TRBV7-2 with TRBJ1-2; 7 bases align to TRBD1. J lost 5 bases, V lost 3 bases, and 6 bases had no gene match. Germline assignment: CDR1 SGHTA and CDR2 FQGNSA. The CDR3 has 14 amino acids. DNA of the CDR3: TGTGCCAGCAGCTTCTCCGACAGGGAGTATGGCTACACCTTC. Translation: CASSFSDREYGYTF.